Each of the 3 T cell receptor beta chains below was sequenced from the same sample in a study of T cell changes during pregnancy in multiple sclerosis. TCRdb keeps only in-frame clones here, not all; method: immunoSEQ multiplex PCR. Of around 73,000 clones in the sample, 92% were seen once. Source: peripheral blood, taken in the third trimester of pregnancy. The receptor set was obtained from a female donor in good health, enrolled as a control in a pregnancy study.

DNA of the CDR3: TGTGCCAGCAGCTCGACTAGCGGGGGGGGTCCGAGCACAGATACGCAGTATTTT. Encoded protein: CASSSTSGGGPSTDTQYF. The chain uses TRBV11-2 and TRBJ2-3, with TRBD2 identical over 14 bases. Germline V gives CDR1 SGHAT, CDR2 FQNNGV. V lost 4 bases to trimming and J lost 0 bases; unmatched junction nucleotides: 6. This CDR3 has 18 amino acids. Supplemented by reference TRBV11-2 and TRBJ2-3, the full variable domain reads EAGVAQSPRYKIIEKRQSVAFWCNPISGHATLYWYQQILGQGPKLLIQFQNNGVVDDSQLPKDRFSAERLKGVDSTLKIQPAKLEDSAVYLCASSSTSGGGPSTDTQYFGPGTRLTVL.

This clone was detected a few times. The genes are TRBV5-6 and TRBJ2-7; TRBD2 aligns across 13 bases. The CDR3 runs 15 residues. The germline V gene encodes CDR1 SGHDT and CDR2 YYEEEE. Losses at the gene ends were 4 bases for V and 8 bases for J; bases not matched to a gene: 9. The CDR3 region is CASSARLAGGLKQYF. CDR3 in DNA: TGTGCCAGCAGCGCCAGACTAGCGGGGGGCCTAAAGCAGTACTTC.

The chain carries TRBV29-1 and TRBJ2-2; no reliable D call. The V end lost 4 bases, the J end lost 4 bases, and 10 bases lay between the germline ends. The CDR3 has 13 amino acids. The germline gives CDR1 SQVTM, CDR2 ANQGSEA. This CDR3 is CSVGADTTGELFF. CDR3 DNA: TGCAGCGTTGGGGCAGATACCACCGGGGAGCTGTTTTTT.